The 5 T cell receptor beta chains listed next were all sequenced from one sample in a study of shared clonotypes between healthy human individuals (dated by TCRdb to the early 2020s). CD8 naive samples were obtained by positive selection for CCR7 among CD45RO-negative cells, yielding a CD45RA+CCR7+ population from which TemRA cells were excluded. The library was produced with the immunoSEQ multiplex PCR assay. TCRdb stores this immuneACCESS table with in-frame sequences only. Part of the clones is absent; in the studies checked, under half of the shortfall reflects unresolved V genes, and no reason is known for the rest. For this sample there are roughly 2.1 million clones; roughly 91% appear just once. About 1.8% of the sample is in the top ten clones. The sample consisted of naive CD8+ T cells from PBMCs. The label giving this sample's cell subset or site can be read as: CD45RA+CCR7+. The receptors were gathered from a man aged 18-30 years in good health. Some clones in this sample may be carry-over from other donors' samples.

The chain carries TRBV7-7 and TRBJ2-5; TRBD2 matches at 10 bases. The germline V gene encodes CDR1 SSHAT and CDR2 FNYEAQ (reference sequence). This CDR3 contains 15 residues. V trimming: 5 bases; J trimming: 3 bases; junction bases outside the gene matches: 6. CDR3 nucleotide sequence: TGTGCCAGCAGCCCCAGGACTAGCGGAGAAGAGACCCAGTACTTC. Protein: CASSPRTSGEETQYF. Looking up the rest from reference TRBV7-7 and TRBJ2-5 gives the full variable domain: GAGVSQSPRYKVTKRGQDVTLRCDPISSHATLYWYQQALGQGPEFLTYFNYEAQPDKSGLPSDRFSAERPEGSISTLTIQRTEQRDSAMYRCASSPRTSGEETQYFGPGTRLLVL.

The chain recombines TRBV10-2 with TRBJ2-1, with D possibly TRBD2 on 6 matching bases. The germline gives CDR1 WSHSY, CDR2 SAAADI. The germline V and J ends were trimmed by 9 bases and 2 bases, with 14 bases remaining between them. This CDR3 is 14 amino acids long. The CDR3 reads CASQTRSPYNEQFF. The CDR3, as DNA: TGCGCCAGTCAGACTAGGTCCCCCTACAATGAGCAGTTCTTC.

V and J are TRBV7-9 and TRBJ2-5; 7 nucleotides match TRBD2. Germline V gene lookup returns CDR1 SEHNR and CDR2 FQNEAQ (reference sequence). Losses at the gene ends were 8 bases for V and 4 bases for J; bases not matched to a gene: 1. The length of the CDR3 is 11 residues. The CDR3 coding sequence is TGTGCCAGCGGGGGGGGAGAGACCCAGTACTTC. It specifies CASGGGETQYF.

This clone came up once. Sequence at one end of the junction differs from germline and may be a read error. The J gene is TRBJ2-1, the V gene TRBV7-9; 10 bases are a match to TRBD2. Germline lookup yields CDR1 SEHNR and CDR2 FQNEAQ (reference sequence). This CDR3 is built from 15 residues. The CDR3 loop reads CASSVASGSRNEQFF. In DNA form, the CDR3 reads TGTGCCAGCAGCGTAGCTAGCGGGAGCCGGAATGAGCAGTTCTTC.

This chain connects TRBV29-1 to TRBJ2-6; unclear D gene. V was clipped by 5 bases and J by 1 base, with 9 bases between them. Germline V lookup: CDR1 SQVTM, CDR2 ANQGSEA. The CDR3 totals 14 residues. CDR3 DNA sequence: TGCAGCGTTTTGGGTTTGTCTGGGGCCAACGTCCTGACTTTC. Translation: CSVLGLSGANVLTF.